The 27 T cell receptor beta chains given below trace back to one sample, sequenced in a study of blood T cell repertoires in COVID-19. TCRdb's copy holds only in-frame clones and misses some; the assay was immunoSEQ multiplex PCR. The table lists approximately 140,000 clones, roughly 82% of them singletons. The sample taken for sequencing was peripheral blood. These receptors were collected from a man aged 70 or older with acute or convalescent COVID-19.

This clone was seen a single time. The chain employs TRBV7-2 and TRBJ1-2, with D possibly matching TRBD1 (5 bases). Between the trimmed V and J ends, which lost 5 bases and 7 bases, there was a span of 14 bases. Germline CDR1 is SGHTA and CDR2 is FQGNSA. The CDR3 covers 13 residues. In DNA, the CDR3 is TGTGCCAGCAGCCTTGGAGGGGTTTCTGGCTACACCTTC. Translation gives CASSLGGVSGYTF.

The sample holds a few counts of this clone. The chain is built from TRBV5-1 and TRBJ2-2; 7 bases agree with TRBD1. The CDR3 is 16 amino acids. J lost 1 base, V lost 3 bases, and 6 bases had no gene match. Germline V gene sequence: CDR1 SGHRS, CDR2 YFSETQ. Here the CDR3 DNA reads TGCGCCAGCAGCTCCTGGGACAGCAAGAACACCGGGGAGCTGTTTTTT. Its translation: CASSSWDSKNTGELFF.

The V and J genes are TRBV5-4 and TRBJ2-5, with 10 bases identical to TRBD2. The ends lost 3 bases at V and 2 bases at J; junction bases unmatched: 1. Germline V gene lookup returns CDR1 SGHNT and CDR2 YYREEE (reference sequence). The CDR3 has 14 residues. This CDR3 is CASSSGLAQETQYF. The CDR3 DNA reads as TGTGCCAGCAGCTCGGGACTAGCGCAAGAGACCCAGTACTTC.

V usage is TRBV19 and J usage is TRBJ1-5, with 7 nucleotides matching TRBD1. CDR1 and CDR2 (germline): LNHDA, SQIVND (reference sequence). J gave up 1 base and V 6 bases, and 6 bases lay outside the gene matches. The length of the CDR3 is 15 residues. In DNA, the CDR3 is TGTGCCAGTAGAACAGGGGAGCGGAGCAATCAGCCCCAGCATTTT. Translation: CASRTGERSNQPQHF.

The gene calls are TRBV23-1 and TRBJ1-2; TRBD1 aligns across 12 bases. TRBV23-1 is identified as an open reading frame with a role that is uncertain. CDR3 length equals 17 residues. The V segment lost 4 bases and the J segment 1 base; nucleotides outside the gene matches: 7. CDR3 loop: CASSRAGQGASNYGYTF. The DNA for the CDR3 is TGCGCCAGCAGTCGAGCGGGACAGGGGGCGAGTAACTATGGCTACACCTTC.

This clone was seen a single time. This rearrangement joins TRBV11-3 to TRBJ2-3; no reliable D call. CDR3 length: 14 residues. Trimming left V 0 bases short and J 1 base short, with 5 bases between. Per germline, CDR1 SGHNT and CDR2 YENEEA. The DNA for the CDR3 is TGTGCCAGCAGCTTAGATCCTGGCACAGATACGCAGTATTTT. Translation: CASSLDPGTDTQYF.

The chain links TRBV30 to TRBJ1-2; no reliable D call. CDR3 length: 13 amino acids. The germline gives CDR1 GTSNPN, CDR2 SVGIG (reference sequence). Trimming pared 4 bases from V and 5 bases from J, leaving 14 bases between. The CDR3 DNA reads TGTGCCTGGAAGCCAGGCTCCCTTTATGGCTACACCTTC. This codes for CAWKPGSLYGYTF. Based on the CDR3 plus reference TRBV30 and TRBJ1-2, the full variable domain is SQTIHQWPATLVQPVGSPLSLECTVEGTSNPNLYWYRQAAGRGLQLLFYSVGIGQISSEVPQNLSASRPQDRQFILSSKKLLLSDSGFYLCAWKPGSLYGYTFGSGTRLTVV.

The CDR3 bases are TGCGCCAGCAGCTTAAACCCCGTGAGCTCCTACAATGAGCAGTTCTTC. Amino acid sequence: CASSLNPVSSYNEQFF. This chain uses TRBV5-1 with TRBJ2-1; D gene uncertain. The V gene's germline CDR1 is SGHRS and CDR2 YFSETQ. This CDR3 contains 16 residues. Trimming pared 2 bases from V and 0 bases from J, leaving 12 bases between. Filled out from reference TRBV5-1 and TRBJ2-1, the complete variable domain reads KAGVTQTPRYLIKTRGQQVTLSCSPISGHRSVSWYQQTPGQGLQFLFEYFSETQRNKGNFPGRFSGRQFSNSRSEMNVSTLELGDSALYLCASSLNPVSSYNEQFFGPGTRLTVL.

The V call is TRBV4-1, the J call TRBJ2-7; maybe TRBD1 (6 bases). The CDR3 covers 14 residues. Germline values: CDR1 MGHRA, CDR2 YSYEKL. V lost 1 base to trimming and J lost 6 bases, with 13 bases between them. The CDR3 DNA reads as TGCGCCAGCAGCCAAGTACAGGGATCGGCCGAGCAGTACTTC. Its protein is CASSQVQGSAEQYF.

This chain links TRBV28 with TRBJ2-5, with 8 positions matching TRBD2. This CDR3 is built from 14 residues. With 10 bases clipped from V and 5 bases from J, the junction kept 12 bases outside the gene matches. Looked up from germline, CDR1 is MDHEN and CDR2 is SYDVKM. CDR3 protein: CAIRGAGVMETQYF. The CDR3 DNA sequence: TGTGCCATAAGAGGAGCGGGAGTAATGGAGACCCAGTACTTC.

This clone was observed many times. The gene calls are TRBV19 and TRBJ2-7; perhaps TRBD2 as D (6 bases). With 3 bases removed from V and 4 bases from J, the gap between germline ends came to 16 bases. The CDR3 extends over 15 amino acids. Per germline, CDR1 LNHDA and CDR2 SQIVND (reference sequence). CDR3 nucleotide sequence: TGTGCCAGTAGTATTTACGGGAGCCCGCAGTACGAGCAGTACTTC. As protein: CASSIYGSPQYEQYF.

Here the CDR3 reads CASSLGLQGPDTQYF. In DNA form, the CDR3 reads TGCGCCAGCAGCTTGGGACTACAAGGCCCAGATACGCAGTATTTT. The chain combines TRBV5-1 with TRBJ2-3; D is possibly TRBD2 (5 bases). Germline loops: CDR1 SGHRS, CDR2 YFSETQ. The CDR3 sequence is 15 residues long. V lost 0 bases and J lost 4, with 12 bases in between.

A single count supports this clone. CDR3 sequence: CASSELRGSYEQYF. Here the CDR3 DNA reads TGTGCCAGCAGTGAACTCCGGGGGTCCTACGAGCAGTACTTC. The chain is built from TRBV28 and TRBJ2-7, with a weak D call TRBD2 (6 bases). Germline CDR1 and CDR2: MDHEN and SYDVKM. V shed 5 bases and J shed 1 base, with 12 bases lying between them. The CDR3 consists of 14 residues.

The chain joins TRBV10-3 to TRBJ1-2, with D possibly being TRBD1 (6 bases). The length of the CDR3 is 15 residues. The germline V and J ends were trimmed by 0 bases and 6 bases, with 14 bases remaining between them. Germline V gene data show CDR1 as ENHRY and CDR2 as SYGVKD. The CDR3 DNA reads as TGTGCCATCAGTGAGTCCTCGCGGACAGTCAATGGCTACACCTTC. It encodes CAISESSRTVNGYTF.

Here the CDR3 DNA reads TGCGCCAGCAGCTTGGGTGCGACACGGATGAACACTGAAGCTTTCTTT. It encodes CASSLGATRMNTEAFF. This chain uses TRBV5-1 with TRBJ1-1; D is uncertain. The CDR3 is 16 residues long. Looked up from germline, CDR1 is SGHRS and CDR2 is YFSETQ. V lost 0 bases and J lost 0, with 12 bases in between.

The CDR3 here is CASGSLSGRANEQFF. Here the CDR3 DNA reads TGTGCCAGCGGCTCTTTAAGCGGGAGGGCCAATGAGCAGTTCTTC. The rearrangement links TRBV4-2 to TRBJ2-1, with 10 bases aligning to TRBD2. V gave up 8 bases and J gave up 6 bases; unmatched junction bases: 10. The CDR3 has 15 amino acids. From germline, CDR1 is LGHNA and CDR2 YNFKEQ.

The chain recombines TRBV28 with TRBJ2-7; maybe TRBD1 (6 bases). V lost 6 bases and J lost 3, with 15 bases in between. CDR3 length: 14 residues. In germline, CDR1 is MDHEN, CDR2 SYDVKM. The CDR3 DNA reads as TGTGCCAGCAGCCCTCGGCAGGGGCTCTACGAGCAGTACTTC. Encoded protein: CASSPRQGLYEQYF.

The genes are TRBV19 and TRBJ2-1, with 9 positions matching TRBD1. The V gene end was trimmed by 2 bases and the J gene end by 0 bases; junction bases not matched to a gene: 11. CDR1 is LNHDA and CDR2 is SQIVND in the germline V gene (reference sequence). The CDR3 length is 19 residues. DNA of the CDR3: TGTGCCAGTAGTATAATGTTGGACAGGGGTCATGGCTCCTACAATGAGCAGTTCTTC. Encoded protein: CASSIMLDRGHGSYNEQFF.

The chain couples TRBV5-3 to TRBJ2-7; no clear D. TRBV5-3 is flagged as an ORF with uncertain function. The CDR3 spans 15 residues. V lost 2 bases, J lost 3 bases, and 15 bases lay in between. This CDR3 is CARSFVRVPVYEQYF. The CDR3 DNA reads as TGTGCCAGAAGCTTTGTTCGGGTACCCGTCTACGAGCAGTACTTC.

This sequence joins TRBV5-1 and TRBJ2-3; D ambiguous. With 1 base removed from V and 0 bases from J, the gap between germline ends came to 12 bases. This CDR3 contains 16 residues. The germline V gene has CDR1 SGHRS and CDR2 YFSETQ. CDR3 bases: TGCGCCAGCAGCTTGAATGCGCCTTTGAGCACAGATACGCAGTATTTT. As protein: CASSLNAPLSTDTQYF. The full variable domain, in which reference TRBV5-1 and TRBJ2-3 provide the parts outside the CDR3, is KAGVTQTPRYLIKTRGQQVTLSCSPISGHRSVSWYQQTPGQGLQFLFEYFSETQRNKGNFPGRFSGRQFSNSRSEMNVSTLELGDSALYLCASSLNAPLSTDTQYFGPGTRLTVL.

This clone was seen a single time. The chain combines TRBV29-1 with TRBJ1-2; tentative D call: TRBD1 (5 bases). V lost 2 bases and J lost 8, with 9 bases in between. The V gene's germline CDR1 is SQVTM and CDR2 ANQGSEA. This CDR3 comprises 11 residues. CDR3 amino acids: CSVEQGDGYTF. In nucleotides, the CDR3 is TGCAGCGTTGAACAGGGCGACGGCTACACCTTC.

This sequence joins TRBV10-3 and TRBJ1-3; the D gene is possibly TRBD1 (6 bases). This CDR3 contains 16 residues. Trimming removed 2 bases at V and 2 bases at J, with 13 bases between. From germline, CDR1 is ENHRY and CDR2 SYGVKD. Here the CDR3 DNA reads TGTGCCATCAGTGAGATGGACAGTAATCCTGGAAACACCATATATTTT. Residues: CAISEMDSNPGNTIYF.

This clone occurred a few times. This sequence joins TRBV24-1 and TRBJ2-3; D not certain. CDR1 is KGHDR and CDR2 is SFDVKD in the germline V gene. The CDR3 contains 18 residues. V was trimmed by 0 bases and J by 4 bases, leaving 19 bases between them. Here the CDR3 DNA reads TGTGCCACCAGTGATTTGAGGTCAGACGGCCGTACAGCAGATACGCAGTATTTT. It yields the protein CATSDLRSDGRTADTQYF.

This rearrangement joins TRBV7-8 to TRBJ2-5, with D perhaps TRBD2 (6 bases). The CDR3 extends over 15 amino acids. V lost 5 bases, J lost 4 bases, and 17 bases lay in between. CDR1 and CDR2 (germline): SGHVS, FQNEAQ. CDR3 sequence reads: CASSPGVVFGETQYF. As DNA, the CDR3 is TGTGCCAGCAGCCCGGGGGTGGTATTTGGAGAGACCCAGTACTTC.

The chain has TRBV5-1 and TRBJ2-7; 8 nucleotides agree with TRBD2. V lost 6 bases, J lost 0 bases, and 5 bases stayed unmatched. CDR3 length: 14 amino acids. The germline V gene encodes CDR1 SGHRS and CDR2 YFSETQ. DNA of the CDR3: TGCGCCAGCACCCGGGGGGGGAGCTCCTACGAGCAGTACTTC. It yields the protein CASTRGGSSYEQYF.

This clone has a single count. This chain links TRBV6-5 with TRBJ2-2; 11 bases agree with TRBD1. This CDR3 spans 15 amino acids. In germline, CDR1 is MNHEY, CDR2 SVGAGI. Trimming removed 9 bases from V and 6 bases from J; junction bases left unmatched: 9. CDR3 DNA: TGTGCCAGTGGACAGGGGGCGCCAAGGTCCGGGGAGCTGTTTTTT. It is translated as CASGQGAPRSGELFF.

V is TRBV7-6 and J is TRBJ2-3; 9 nucleotides agree with TRBD1. The germline V gene encodes CDR1 SGHVS and CDR2 FNYEAQ. The CDR3 has 16 amino acids. J gave up 4 bases and V 1 base, and 6 bases lay outside the gene matches. The CDR3 here is CASSLVGQGGSDTQYF. CDR3 nucleotide sequence: TGTGCCAGCAGCTTAGTGGGACAGGGTGGGTCAGATACGCAGTATTTT.